These 18 T cell receptor beta chains came from one sample sequenced in a study of blood T cells in healthy people across ages. Alongside a J-beta primer mix, a sample-barcoded 5' primer served in a second PCR lasting roughly 6 to 11 cycles. TCRdb itself ran the 5' RACE reads through MiXCR, one entry per CDR3 protein. The sample carries roughly 800,000 distinct CDR3 sequences, roughly 60% recorded once. Sequences were obtained from blood. Receptor source: a young man in good health.

Notes on this clonotype: The CDR3 ends on some other residue instead of the conserved phenylalanine or tryptophan, so this is likely a read error. The limits of the CDR3 on the DNA are not certain, so only TCRdb's listed CDR3 is given. The gene calls are TRBV7-3 and TRBJ2-1; the tabulated D call, TRBD1, remains unverified against the DNA. The V gene's germline CDR1 is SGHTA and CDR2 FQGTGA. The CDR3 spans 14 amino acids, including both terminal residues. This CDR3 is CASRRGTGWDEQFI.

The V gene is TRBV27, the J gene TRBJ2-1, with D perhaps given as TRBD1 or TRBD2 (5 bases each). Trimming took off 3 bases at V and 9 bases at J, with 15 bases between the two ends. Germline V gives CDR1 MNHEY, CDR2 SMNVEV (reference sequence). CDR3 length: 14 amino acids. The chain's CDR3 is CASSLRVVDSEQFF. The CDR3 region has the DNA TGTGCCAGCAGTTTGCGGGTCGTTGACAGTGAGCAGTTCTTC.

On this clonotype: The junction and the germline gene differ at one end; a read error may be behind it. The V gene is TRBV5-1, the J gene TRBJ2-5, with 8 bases fitting TRBD1. From germline, CDR1 is SGHRS and CDR2 YFSETQ. This CDR3 has 16 amino acids. The chain's CDR3 is CASSSDPGTGQETRYF. The CDR3 nucleotides read TGCGCCAGCAGCTCAGACCCAGGGACAGGTCAAGAGACCCGGTACTTC.

A few counts support this clonotype. As DNA, the CDR3 is TGCAGCGTTGTGTCAGGAGACTGGGTTTACAATGAGCAGTTCTTC. Translation: CSVVSGDWVYNEQFF. V is TRBV29-1 and J is TRBJ2-1; D gene uncertain. V lost 4 bases, J lost 4 bases, and 17 bases lay in between. Germline V gene data show CDR1 as SQVTM and CDR2 as ANQGSEA. CDR3 size: 15 residues.

The V and J genes are TRBV10-3 and TRBJ1-5; possibly TRBD1 for D (6 bases). This CDR3 is built from 15 residues. Germline V CDR1 and CDR2: ENHRY, SYGVKD. Trimming pared 4 bases from V and 3 bases from J, leaving 13 bases between. CDR3 sequence reads: CAISGTGLDNQPQHF. In DNA form, the CDR3 reads TGTGCCATCAGTGGAACAGGGTTAGACAATCAGCCCCAGCATTTT.

This chain links TRBV20-1 with TRBJ2-3, with 9 bases matching TRBD2. From germline, CDR1 is DFQATT and CDR2 SNEGSKA (reference sequence). V trimming: 0 bases; J trimming: 5 bases; junction bases outside the gene matches: 9. The CDR3 runs to 16 residues. In DNA form, the CDR3 reads TGCAGTGCTAGAGATTGGGGTAGCGGGAGTGGAGATACGCAGTATTTT. Translation gives CSARDWGSGSGDTQYF.

The chain uses TRBV6-5 and TRBJ1-6, with 7 nucleotides matching TRBD1. Germline-derived CDR1 and CDR2 are MNHEY and SVGAGI. With 5 bases clipped from V and 7 bases from J, the junction kept 8 bases outside the gene matches. The CDR3 runs 15 residues. The CDR3 here is CASSRPTGLNSPLHF. The DNA for the CDR3 is TGTGCCAGCAGTCGCCCGACAGGGCTAAATTCACCCCTCCACTTT.

The chain links TRBV28 to TRBJ2-3, with TRBD2 as a possible D gene (6 bases). There are 14 residues in the CDR3. Germline assignment: CDR1 MDHEN and CDR2 SYDVKM. Trimming stripped 9 bases from V and 6 bases from J, with 19 bases between. Here the CDR3 reads CASSDGGGWDTQYF. The DNA of the CDR3 is TGTGCCAGTAGTGACGGGGGTGGATGGGATACGCAGTATTTT.

This chain uses TRBV7-6 with TRBJ2-5; D may match TRBD1 or TRBD2 (5 bases each). V lost 5 bases and J lost 3, with 19 bases in between. Germline V gene sequence: CDR1 SGHVS, CDR2 FNYEAQ. CDR3 length: 16 residues. As DNA, the CDR3 is TGTGCCAGCAGCGAGGATACGGGGCTTTTAAAAGAGACCCAGTACTTC. Its translation: CASSEDTGLLKETQYF. The whole variable domain, remainder taken from reference TRBV7-6 and TRBJ2-5, is GAGVSQSPRYKVTKRGQDVALRCDPISGHVSLYWYRQALGQGPEFLTYFNYEAQQDKSGLPNDRFSAERPEGSISTLTIQRTEQRDSAMYRCASSEDTGLLKETQYFGPGTRLLVL.

This chain links TRBV20-1 with TRBJ2-7, with TRBD2 matching 14 bases. Near its end, the DNA agrees better with TRBJ2-5, so the J call may be wrong. Germline values: CDR1 DFQATT, CDR2 SNEGSKA (reference sequence). The CDR3 covers 16 residues. The CDR3 DNA is TGCAGTGCTCACGCGACTAGCGGGGGGGCTATCGAGACCCAGTACTTC. Translating it yields CSAHATSGGAIETQYF.

This clonotype was detected a few times. The rearrangement joins TRBV27 to TRBJ2-7; weak D call: TRBD2 (6 bases). The germline V gene encodes CDR1 MNHEY and CDR2 SMNVEV (reference sequence). The germline V and J ends were trimmed by 4 bases and 0 bases, with 13 bases remaining between them. The CDR3 totals 15 residues. The CDR3 sequence: CASSSGGVSSYEQYF. CDR3 sequence (DNA): TGTGCCAGCAGTTCGGGCGGGGTCAGCTCCTACGAGCAGTACTTC.

This chain joins TRBV7-2 and TRBJ2-1, with a possible D match to TRBD2 (6 bases). The CDR3 contains 14 residues. V gave up 6 bases and J gave up 0 bases, with 9 bases separating them. Germline CDR1 reads SGHTA; CDR2 reads FQGNSA. This CDR3 is CASRSDYSYNEQFF. CDR3 DNA sequence: TGTGCCAGCAGGTCGGACTACTCCTACAATGAGCAGTTCTTC.

The CDR3 reads CSAPGTGVEAFF. As DNA, the CDR3 is TGCAGTGCTCCAGGGACAGGGGTAGAAGCTTTCTTT. The chain carries TRBV20-1 and TRBJ1-1, with 10 bases lining up with TRBD1. The V gene end was trimmed by 5 bases and the J gene end by 8 bases; junction bases not matched to a gene: 5. CDR3 size: 12 residues. Per germline, CDR1 DFQATT and CDR2 SNEGSKA (reference sequence).

The V gene is TRBV5-1, the J gene TRBJ2-1; 10 bases align to TRBD2. The CDR3 contains 16 residues. Germline V gives CDR1 SGHRS, CDR2 YFSETQ. The V segment lost 5 bases and the J segment 0 bases; nucleotides outside the gene matches: 5. Written as DNA, the CDR3 is TGCGCCAGCAGACAGGCTAGCGGGAGCTCCTACAATGAGCAGTTCTTC. Translation gives CASRQASGSSYNEQFF.

The chain joins TRBV3-1 to TRBJ2-5; D is undetermined. Trimming removed 0 bases from V and 4 bases from J, with 9 bases in between. CDR3 length equals 14 residues. Germline V gene sequence: CDR1 LGHDT, CDR2 YNNKEL (reference sequence). The chain's CDR3 is CASSQETGPETQYF. CDR3 DNA: TGTGCCAGCAGCCAAGAAACTGGTCCAGAGACCCAGTACTTC.

V is TRBV10-3 and J is TRBJ1-5, with D possibly matching TRBD1 (5 bases). Germline values: CDR1 ENHRY, CDR2 SYGVKD. The CDR3 contains 15 residues. The V gene lost 0 bases and the J gene lost 6 bases, with 12 bases spanning the gap. The CDR3 DNA follows: TGTGCCATCAGTGAGTCGGGGGGGTCTGCTCAGCCCCAGCATTTT. This sequence encodes CAISESGGSAQPQHF.

This clonotype was observed a few times. The chain links TRBV15 to TRBJ2-6, with D uncertain. CDR1 is LNHNV and CDR2 is YYDKDF in the germline V gene (reference sequence). CDR3 length: 18 residues. With 5 bases removed from V and 2 bases from J, the gap between germline ends came to 19 bases. The CDR3 sequence is CATSYLWAGPPGANVLTF. CDR3 nucleotide sequence: TGTGCCACCAGCTATTTGTGGGCAGGCCCTCCTGGGGCCAACGTCCTGACTTTC. Looking up the rest from reference TRBV15 and TRBJ2-6 gives the full variable domain: DAMVIQNPRYQVTQFGKPVTLSCSQTLNHNVMYWYQQKSSQAPKLLFHYYDKDFNNEADTPDNFQSRRPNTSFCFLDIRSPGLGDTAMYLCATSYLWAGPPGANVLTFGAGSRLTVL.

The rearrangement joins TRBV28 to TRBJ2-1; 7 bases match TRBD1. The V and J ends lost 3 bases and 8 bases, in that order; junction bases with no gene match: 10. Germline V gene lookup returns CDR1 MDHEN and CDR2 SYDVKM. This CDR3 contains 15 residues. This CDR3 reads CASSFGNRGTDEQFF. The CDR3 coding sequence is TGTGCCAGCAGTTTCGGGAACAGGGGCACCGATGAGCAGTTCTTC.